This TCR beta chain was observed in a study of blood T cells in healthy people across ages. Primers used in a second PCR of about 6 to 11 cycles were a sample-barcoded 5' primer and a J-beta primer mix. Via MiXCR, TCRdb re-called the 5' RACE reads, giving one row per CDR3 protein. The table includes about 1.1 million distinct CDR3 sequences, under 40% detected once. This clonotype was counted only a few times. The CDR3 consists of 15 residues. V shed 6 bases, J shed 7 bases, and the junction held 10 bases outside the gene matches. Germline-derived CDR1 and CDR2 are MDHEN and SYDVKM. J is TRBJ2-1 and V is TRBV28, with 9 bases matching TRBD2. This clonotype was obtained from a man between 18 and 35 years old in good health. Input material: blood. CDR3 amino acids: CASSSPGTSFNEQFF. The CDR3 DNA reads as TGTGCCAGCAGCAGCCCGGGGACTAGCTTTAATGAGCAGTTCTTC.